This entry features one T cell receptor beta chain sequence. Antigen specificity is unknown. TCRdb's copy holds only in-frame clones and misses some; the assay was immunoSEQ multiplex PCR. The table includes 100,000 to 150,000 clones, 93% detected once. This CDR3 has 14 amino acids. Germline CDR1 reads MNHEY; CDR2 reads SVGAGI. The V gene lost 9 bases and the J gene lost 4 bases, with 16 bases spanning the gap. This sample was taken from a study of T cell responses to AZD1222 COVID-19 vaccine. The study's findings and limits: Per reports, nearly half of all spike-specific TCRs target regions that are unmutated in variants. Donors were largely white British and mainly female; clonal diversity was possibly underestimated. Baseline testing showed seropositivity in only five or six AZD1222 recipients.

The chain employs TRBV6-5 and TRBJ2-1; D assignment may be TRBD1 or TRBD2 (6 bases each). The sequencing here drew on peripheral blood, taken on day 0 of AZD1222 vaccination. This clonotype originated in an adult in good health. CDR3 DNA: TGTGCCAGTACTAACGGGGGCAGATACAATGAGCAGTTCTTC. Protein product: CASTNGGRYNEQFF.